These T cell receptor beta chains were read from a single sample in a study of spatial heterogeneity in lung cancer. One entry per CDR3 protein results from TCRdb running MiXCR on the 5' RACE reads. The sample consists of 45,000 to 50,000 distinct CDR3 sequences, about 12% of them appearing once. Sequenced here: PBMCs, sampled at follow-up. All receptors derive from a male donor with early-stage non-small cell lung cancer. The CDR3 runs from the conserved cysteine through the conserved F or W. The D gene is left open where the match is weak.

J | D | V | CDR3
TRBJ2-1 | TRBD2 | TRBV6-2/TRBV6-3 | CASSRTSGAVSNEQFF
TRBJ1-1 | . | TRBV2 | CASRLLALYAEAFF
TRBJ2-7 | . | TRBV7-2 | CASSYPGLSYEQYF
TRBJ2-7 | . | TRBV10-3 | CAISDLREQYF
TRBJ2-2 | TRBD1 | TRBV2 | CASSARDRVAGELFF
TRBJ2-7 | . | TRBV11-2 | CASRAPGRDYEQYF
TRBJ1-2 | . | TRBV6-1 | CASRLMGAGGNYGYTF
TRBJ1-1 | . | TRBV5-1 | CASSDSRYTEAFF
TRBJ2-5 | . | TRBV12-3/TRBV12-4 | CASSFRGAETQYF
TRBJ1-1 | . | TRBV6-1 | CASSHAGTEAFF
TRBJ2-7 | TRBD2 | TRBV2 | CASRAWDYQYEQYF
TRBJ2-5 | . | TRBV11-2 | CASTFTIETQYF
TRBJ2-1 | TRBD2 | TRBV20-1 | CSASGLAGNNEQFF
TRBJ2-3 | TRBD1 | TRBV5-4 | CASRNPTGGTDTQYF
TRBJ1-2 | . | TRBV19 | CASQLGVAGGYTF
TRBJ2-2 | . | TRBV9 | CASSVVGKTANTGELFF